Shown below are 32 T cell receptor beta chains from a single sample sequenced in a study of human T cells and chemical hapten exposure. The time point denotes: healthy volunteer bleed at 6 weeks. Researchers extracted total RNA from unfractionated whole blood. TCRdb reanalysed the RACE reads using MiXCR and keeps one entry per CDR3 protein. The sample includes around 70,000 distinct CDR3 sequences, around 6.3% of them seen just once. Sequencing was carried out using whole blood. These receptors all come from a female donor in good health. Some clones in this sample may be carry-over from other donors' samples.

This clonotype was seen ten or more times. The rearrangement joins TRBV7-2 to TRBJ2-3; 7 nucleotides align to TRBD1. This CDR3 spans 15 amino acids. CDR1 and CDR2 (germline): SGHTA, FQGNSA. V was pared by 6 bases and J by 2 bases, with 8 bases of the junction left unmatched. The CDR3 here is CASSSGTDLTDTQYF. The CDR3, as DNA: TGTGCCAGCAGTTCCGGGACAGACCTCACAGATACGCAGTATTTT.

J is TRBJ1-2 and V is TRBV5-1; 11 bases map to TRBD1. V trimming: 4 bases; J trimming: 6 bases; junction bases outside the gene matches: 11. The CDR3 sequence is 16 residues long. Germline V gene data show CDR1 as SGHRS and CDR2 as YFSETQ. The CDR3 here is CASSASDRGLSDGYTF. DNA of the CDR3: TGCGCCAGCAGCGCATCGGACAGGGGGCTCTCGGATGGCTACACCTTC.

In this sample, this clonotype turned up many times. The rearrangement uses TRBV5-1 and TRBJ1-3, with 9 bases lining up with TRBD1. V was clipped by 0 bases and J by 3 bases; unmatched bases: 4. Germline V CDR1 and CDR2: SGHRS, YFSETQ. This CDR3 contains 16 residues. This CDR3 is CASSLAGTGFGNTIYF. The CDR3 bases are TGCGCCAGCAGCTTGGCCGGGACAGGGTTTGGAAACACCATATATTTT.

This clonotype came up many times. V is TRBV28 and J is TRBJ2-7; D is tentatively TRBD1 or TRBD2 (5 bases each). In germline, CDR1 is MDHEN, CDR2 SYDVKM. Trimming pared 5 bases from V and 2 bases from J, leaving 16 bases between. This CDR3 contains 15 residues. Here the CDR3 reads CASSPPGPSAYEQYF. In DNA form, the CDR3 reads TGTGCCAGCAGTCCCCCGGGACCCAGCGCCTACGAGCAGTACTTC.

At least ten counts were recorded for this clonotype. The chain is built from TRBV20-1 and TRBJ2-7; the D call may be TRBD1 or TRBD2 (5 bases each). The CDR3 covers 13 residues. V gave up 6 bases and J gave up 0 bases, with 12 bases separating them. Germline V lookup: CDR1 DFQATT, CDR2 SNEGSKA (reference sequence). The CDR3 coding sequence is TGCAGTGCCTGGGACCCGAGCTCCTACGAGCAGTACTTC. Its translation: CSAWDPSSYEQYF.

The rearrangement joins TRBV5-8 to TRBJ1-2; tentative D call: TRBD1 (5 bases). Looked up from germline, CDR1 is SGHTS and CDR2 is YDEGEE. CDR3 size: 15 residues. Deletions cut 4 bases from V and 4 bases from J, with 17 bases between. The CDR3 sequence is CASSTETARTYGYTF. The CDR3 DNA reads TGTGCCAGCAGCACGGAGACAGCCAGAACCTATGGCTACACCTTC.

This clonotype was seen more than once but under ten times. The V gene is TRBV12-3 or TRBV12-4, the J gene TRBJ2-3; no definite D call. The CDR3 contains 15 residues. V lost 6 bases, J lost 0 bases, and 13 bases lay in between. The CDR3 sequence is CASRPPEASTDTQYF. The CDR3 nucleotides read TGTGCCAGCAGGCCCCCGGAAGCTAGCACAGATACGCAGTATTTT.

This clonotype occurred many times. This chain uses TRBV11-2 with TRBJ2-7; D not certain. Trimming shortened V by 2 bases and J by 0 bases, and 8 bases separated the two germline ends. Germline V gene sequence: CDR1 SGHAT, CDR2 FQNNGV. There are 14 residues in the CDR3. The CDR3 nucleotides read TGTGCCAGCAGCTTAACCGGCCCCTCCTACGAGCAGTACTTC. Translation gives CASSLTGPSYEQYF. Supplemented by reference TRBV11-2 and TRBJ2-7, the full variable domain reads EAGVAQSPRYKIIEKRQSVAFWCNPISGHATLYWYQQILGQGPKLLIQFQNNGVVDDSQLPKDRFSAERLKGVDSTLKIQPAKLEDSAVYLCASSLTGPSYEQYFGPGTRLTVT.

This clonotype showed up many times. The CDR3 DNA is TGTGCCAGCAGTGAACCAGGGACTAGCGGGGGTTACAATGAGCAGTTCTTC. Its translation is CASSEPGTSGGYNEQFF. This sequence joins TRBV6-1 and TRBJ2-1, with 14 bases aligning to TRBD2. CDR3 length: 17 amino acids. CDR1 is MNHNS and CDR2 is SASEGT in the germline V gene. V lost 2 bases, J lost 4 bases, and 4 bases stayed unmatched.

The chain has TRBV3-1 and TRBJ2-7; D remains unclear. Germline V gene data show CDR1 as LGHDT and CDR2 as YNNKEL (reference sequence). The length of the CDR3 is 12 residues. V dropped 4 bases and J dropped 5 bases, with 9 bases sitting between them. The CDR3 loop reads CASSPPTHEQYF. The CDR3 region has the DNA TGTGCCAGCAGCCCGCCCACCCACGAGCAGTACTTC.

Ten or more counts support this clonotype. The CDR3 protein is CASSFTINEKLFF. The DNA for the CDR3 is TGTGCCAGCAGCTTTACGATTAATGAAAAACTGTTTTTT. The chain links TRBV5-6 to TRBJ1-4; no reliable D call. This CDR3 is 13 amino acids long. Per the germline V gene, CDR1 is SGHDT and CDR2 is YYEEEE. V lost 2 bases and J lost 4, with 6 bases in between.

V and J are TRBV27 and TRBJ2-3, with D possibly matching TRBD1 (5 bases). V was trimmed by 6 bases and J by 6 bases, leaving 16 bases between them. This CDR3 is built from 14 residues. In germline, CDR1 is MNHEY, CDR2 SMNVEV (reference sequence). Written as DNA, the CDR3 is TGTGCCAGCAGCTACCTAGGGGTACCCGATACGCAGTATTTT. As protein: CASSYLGVPDTQYF.

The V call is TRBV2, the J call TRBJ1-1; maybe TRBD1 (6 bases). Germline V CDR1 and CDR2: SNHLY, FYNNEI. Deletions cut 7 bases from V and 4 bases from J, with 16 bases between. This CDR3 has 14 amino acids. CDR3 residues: CASNNRVTVTEAFF. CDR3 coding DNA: TGTGCCAGCAACAACAGGGTGACGGTCACTGAAGCTTTCTTT. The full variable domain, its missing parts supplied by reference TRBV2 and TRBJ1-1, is EPEVTQTPSHQVTQMGQEVILRCVPISNHLYFYWYRQILGQKVEFLVSFYNNEISEKSEIFDDQFSVERPDGSNFTLKIRSTKLEDSAMYFCASNNRVTVTEAFFGQGTRLTVV.

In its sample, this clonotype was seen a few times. CDR3 region: CSARVSVGTEAFF. CDR3 DNA sequence: TGCAGTGCTAGAGTTTCCGTGGGGACTGAAGCTTTCTTT. V gene TRBV20-1 combines with J gene TRBJ1-1; D is unclear. The CDR3 spans 13 residues. In germline, CDR1 is DFQATT, CDR2 SNEGSKA (reference sequence). V was clipped by 1 base and J by 5 bases, with 11 bases between them.

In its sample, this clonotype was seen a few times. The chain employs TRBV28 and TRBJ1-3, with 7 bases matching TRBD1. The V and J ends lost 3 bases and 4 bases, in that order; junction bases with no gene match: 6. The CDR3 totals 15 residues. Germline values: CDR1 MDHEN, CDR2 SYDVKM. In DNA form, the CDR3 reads TGTGCCAGCAGTTTCCCAGGGGGGCAGGGAAACACCATATATTTT. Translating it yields CASSFPGGQGNTIYF.

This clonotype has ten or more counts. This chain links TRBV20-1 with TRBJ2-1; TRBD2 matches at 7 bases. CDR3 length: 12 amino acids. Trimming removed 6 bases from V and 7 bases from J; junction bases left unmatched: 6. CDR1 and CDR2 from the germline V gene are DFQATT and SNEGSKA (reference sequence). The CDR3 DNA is TGCAGTGCACAGCGGGACCGGAATGAGCAGTTCTTC. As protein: CSAQRDRNEQFF.

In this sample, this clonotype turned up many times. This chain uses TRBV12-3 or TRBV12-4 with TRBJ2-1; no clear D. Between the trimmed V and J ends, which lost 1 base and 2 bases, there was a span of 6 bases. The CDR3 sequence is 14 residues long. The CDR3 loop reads CASSLEHTYNEQFF. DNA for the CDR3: TGTGCCAGCAGTTTAGAACACACCTACAATGAGCAGTTCTTC.

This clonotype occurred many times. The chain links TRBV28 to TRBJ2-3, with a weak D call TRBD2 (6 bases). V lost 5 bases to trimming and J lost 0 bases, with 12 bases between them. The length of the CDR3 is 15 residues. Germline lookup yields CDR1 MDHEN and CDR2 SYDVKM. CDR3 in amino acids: CASSNRDFSTDTQYF. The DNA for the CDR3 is TGTGCCAGCAGTAACCGGGACTTTAGCACAGATACGCAGTATTTT.

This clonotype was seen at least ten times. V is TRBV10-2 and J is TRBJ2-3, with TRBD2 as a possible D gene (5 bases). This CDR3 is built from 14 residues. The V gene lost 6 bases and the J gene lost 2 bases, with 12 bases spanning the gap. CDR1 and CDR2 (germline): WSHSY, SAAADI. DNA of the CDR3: TGCGCCAGCAGCGCGGACTTGGTCACAGATACGCAGTATTTT. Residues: CASSADLVTDTQYF.

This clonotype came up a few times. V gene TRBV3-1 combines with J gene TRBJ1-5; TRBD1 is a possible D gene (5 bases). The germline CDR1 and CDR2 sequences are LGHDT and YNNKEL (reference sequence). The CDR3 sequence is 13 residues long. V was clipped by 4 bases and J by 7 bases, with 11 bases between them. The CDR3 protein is CASSRGLGQPQHF. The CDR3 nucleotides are TGTGCCAGCAGCCGGGGCCTGGGGCAGCCCCAGCATTTT. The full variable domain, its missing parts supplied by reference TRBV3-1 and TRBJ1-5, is DTAVSQTPKYLVTQMGNDKSIKCEQNLGHDTMYWYKQDSKKFLKIMFSYNNKELIINETVPNRFSPKSPDKAHLNLHINSLELGDSAVYFCASSRGLGQPQHFGDGTRLSIL.

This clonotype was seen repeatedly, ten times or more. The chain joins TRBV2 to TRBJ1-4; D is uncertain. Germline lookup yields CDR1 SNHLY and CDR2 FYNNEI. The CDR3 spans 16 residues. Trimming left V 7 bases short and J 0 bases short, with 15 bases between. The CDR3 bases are TGTGCCAGCATTTATAGGTGGGGAGCAACTAATGAAAAACTGTTTTTT. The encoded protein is CASIYRWGATNEKLFF.

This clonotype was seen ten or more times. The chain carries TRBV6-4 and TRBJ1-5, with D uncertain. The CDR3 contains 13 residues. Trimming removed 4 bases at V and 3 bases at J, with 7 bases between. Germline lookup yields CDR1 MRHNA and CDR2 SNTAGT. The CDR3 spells CASSVTVNQPQHF. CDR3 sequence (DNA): TGTGCCAGCAGTGTAACAGTCAATCAGCCCCAGCATTTT.

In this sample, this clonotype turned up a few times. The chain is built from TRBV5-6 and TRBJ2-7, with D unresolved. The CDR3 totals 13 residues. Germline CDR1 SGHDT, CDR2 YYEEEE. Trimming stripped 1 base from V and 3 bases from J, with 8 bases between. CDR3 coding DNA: TGTGCCAGCAGCTTGAGTCTGAACTACGAGCAGTACTTC. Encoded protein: CASSLSLNYEQYF.

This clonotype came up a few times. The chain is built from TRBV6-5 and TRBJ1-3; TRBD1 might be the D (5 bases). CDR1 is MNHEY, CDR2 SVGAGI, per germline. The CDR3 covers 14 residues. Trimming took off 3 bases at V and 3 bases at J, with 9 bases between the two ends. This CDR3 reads CASSYSGVGNTIYF. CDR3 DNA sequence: TGTGCCAGCAGTTATTCGGGGGTTGGAAACACCATATATTTT.

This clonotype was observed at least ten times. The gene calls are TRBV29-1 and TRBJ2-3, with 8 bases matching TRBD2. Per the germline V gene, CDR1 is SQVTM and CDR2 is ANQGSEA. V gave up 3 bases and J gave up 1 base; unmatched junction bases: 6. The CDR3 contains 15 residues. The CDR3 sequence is CSVEAFSGGTDTQYF. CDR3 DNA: TGCAGCGTTGAGGCCTTTAGCGGGGGCACAGATACGCAGTATTTT.

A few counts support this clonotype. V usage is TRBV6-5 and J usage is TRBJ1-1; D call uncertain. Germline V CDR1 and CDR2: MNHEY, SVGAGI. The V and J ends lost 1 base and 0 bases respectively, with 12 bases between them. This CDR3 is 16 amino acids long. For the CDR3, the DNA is TGTGCCAGCAGTTACTTCCCCGGTGGGATGAACACTGAAGCTTTCTTT. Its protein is CASSYFPGGMNTEAFF.

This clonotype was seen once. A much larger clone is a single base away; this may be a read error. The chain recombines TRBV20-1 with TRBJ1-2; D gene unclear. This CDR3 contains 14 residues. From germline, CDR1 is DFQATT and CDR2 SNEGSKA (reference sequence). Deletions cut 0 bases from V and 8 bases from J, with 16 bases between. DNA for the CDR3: TGCAGTGCTAGAGATGCCCATGATCGTCTCGGCTACACCTTC. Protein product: CSARDAHDRLGYTF.

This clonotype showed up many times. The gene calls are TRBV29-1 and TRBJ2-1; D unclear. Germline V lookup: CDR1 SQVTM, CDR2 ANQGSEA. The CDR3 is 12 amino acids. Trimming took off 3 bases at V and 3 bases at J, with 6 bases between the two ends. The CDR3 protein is CSVEGSYNEQFF. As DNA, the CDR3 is TGCAGCGTTGAGGGCAGCTACAATGAGCAGTTCTTC.

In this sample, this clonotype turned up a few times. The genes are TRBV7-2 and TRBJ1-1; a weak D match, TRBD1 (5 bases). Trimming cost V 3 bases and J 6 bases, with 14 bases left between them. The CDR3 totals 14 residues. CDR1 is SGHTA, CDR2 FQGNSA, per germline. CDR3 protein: CASSFWTLSAEAFF. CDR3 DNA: TGTGCCAGCAGCTTCTGGACACTGAGCGCTGAAGCTTTCTTT. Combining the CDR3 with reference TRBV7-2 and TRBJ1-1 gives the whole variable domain GAGVSQSPSNKVTEKGKDVELRCDPISGHTALYWYRQSLGQGLEFLIYFQGNSAPDKSGLPSDRFSAERTGGSVSTLTIQRTQQEDSAVYLCASSFWTLSAEAFFGQGTRLTVV.

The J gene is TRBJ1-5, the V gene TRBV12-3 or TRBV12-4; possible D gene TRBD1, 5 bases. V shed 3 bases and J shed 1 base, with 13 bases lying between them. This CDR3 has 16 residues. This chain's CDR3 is CASSFFGGGSNQPQHF. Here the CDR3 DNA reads TGTGCCAGCAGTTTTTTCGGGGGAGGCAGCAATCAGCCCCAGCATTTT.

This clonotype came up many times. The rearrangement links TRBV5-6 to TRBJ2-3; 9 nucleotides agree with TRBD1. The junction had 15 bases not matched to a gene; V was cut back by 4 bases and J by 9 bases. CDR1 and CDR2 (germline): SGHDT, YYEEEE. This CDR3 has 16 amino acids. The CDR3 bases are TGTGCCAGCAGCGAGAAAGTCTGGACAGGGGTCTCCACGCAGTATTTT. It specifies CASSEKVWTGVSTQYF. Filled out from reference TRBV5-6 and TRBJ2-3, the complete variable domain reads DAGVTQSPTHLIKTRGQQVTLRCSPKSGHDTVSWYQQALGQGPQFIFQYYEEEERQRGNFPDRFSGHQFPNYSSELNVNALLLGDSALYLCASSEKVWTGVSTQYFGPGTRLTVL.

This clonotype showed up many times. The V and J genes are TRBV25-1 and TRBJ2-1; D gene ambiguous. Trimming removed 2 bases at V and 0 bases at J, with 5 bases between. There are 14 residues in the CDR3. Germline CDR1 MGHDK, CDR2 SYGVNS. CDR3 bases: TGTGCCAGCAGTGAAGACGTCTCCTACAATGAGCAGTTCTTC. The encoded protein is CASSEDVSYNEQFF.